The next 5 T cell receptor beta chains were all read from a single sample in a study of blood T cell repertoires in COVID-19. The protocol was immunoSEQ multiplex PCR, while the TCRdb copy is restricted to in-frame clones and leaves out a portion. The sample contains some 66,000 clones, approximately 91% of which appear only once. The material sequenced was peripheral blood. The receptors originated from a human donor in a cohort sampled during active COVID-19.

V gene TRBV7-9 combines with J gene TRBJ1-2; the D is unclear. CDR3 size: 15 residues. V lost 1 base to trimming and J lost 3 bases, with 12 bases between them. The germline V gene encodes CDR1 SEHNR and CDR2 FQNEAQ (reference sequence). The CDR3 is CASSLGSPEDYGYTF. CDR3 in DNA: TGTGCCAGCAGCTTAGGGTCCCCTGAGGACTATGGCTACACCTTC. Combining the CDR3 with reference TRBV7-9 and TRBJ1-2 gives the whole variable domain DTGVSQNPRHKITKRGQNVTFRCDPISEHNRLYWYRQTLGQGPEFLTYFQNEAQLEKSRLLSDRFSAERPKGSFSTLEIQRTEQGDSAMYLCASSLGSPEDYGYTFGSGTRLTVV.

The rearrangement links TRBV5-4 to TRBJ2-1; possible D gene TRBD1, 5 bases. Trimming shortened V by 0 bases and J by 0 bases, and 10 bases separated the two germline ends. The CDR3 covers 16 residues. Germline CDR1 reads SGHNT; CDR2 reads YYREEE (reference sequence). CDR3 region: CASSLGGQISYNEQFF. The DNA for the CDR3 is TGTGCCAGCAGCTTGGGAGGACAAATCTCCTACAATGAGCAGTTCTTC.

This rearrangement joins TRBV6-6 to TRBJ2-3, with 8 bases that match TRBD2. Germline assignment: CDR1 MNHNY and CDR2 SVGAGI (reference sequence). The CDR3 runs to 16 residues. Germline trimming cut 5 bases from V and 8 bases from J; bases unmatched to any gene: 15. The CDR3 coding sequence is TGTGCCAGCAGTGCCACAGGGTGGACTAGCCCAGCTACGCAGTATTTT. Protein sequence: CASSATGWTSPATQYF.

The chain recombines TRBV19 with TRBJ2-7; 7 bases line up with TRBD1. The ends lost 5 bases at V and 8 bases at J; junction bases unmatched: 6. This CDR3 contains 12 residues. The germline gives CDR1 LNHDA, CDR2 SQIVND (reference sequence). This CDR3 is CASSSQGSKQYF. CDR3 nucleotide sequence: TGTGCCAGTAGTTCACAGGGGAGCAAGCAGTACTTC. The whole variable domain, remainder taken from reference TRBV19 and TRBJ2-7, is DGGITQSPKYLFRKEGQNVTLSCEQNLNHDAMYWYRQDPGQGLRLIYYSQIVNDFQKGDIAEGYSVSREKKESFPLTVTSAQKNPTAFYLCASSSQGSKQYFGPGTRLTVT.

This chain joins TRBV12-1 and TRBJ2-6; the table names TRBD1, a call not compared with the DNA. TRBV12-1 is described as a pseudogene. This CDR3 has 17 amino acids. CDR3 sequence: CASSPGTGYSGANVLTF. The CDR3 nucleotides read TGTGCCAGCAGCCCCGGGACAGGTTACTCTGGGGCCAACGTCCTGACTTTC.